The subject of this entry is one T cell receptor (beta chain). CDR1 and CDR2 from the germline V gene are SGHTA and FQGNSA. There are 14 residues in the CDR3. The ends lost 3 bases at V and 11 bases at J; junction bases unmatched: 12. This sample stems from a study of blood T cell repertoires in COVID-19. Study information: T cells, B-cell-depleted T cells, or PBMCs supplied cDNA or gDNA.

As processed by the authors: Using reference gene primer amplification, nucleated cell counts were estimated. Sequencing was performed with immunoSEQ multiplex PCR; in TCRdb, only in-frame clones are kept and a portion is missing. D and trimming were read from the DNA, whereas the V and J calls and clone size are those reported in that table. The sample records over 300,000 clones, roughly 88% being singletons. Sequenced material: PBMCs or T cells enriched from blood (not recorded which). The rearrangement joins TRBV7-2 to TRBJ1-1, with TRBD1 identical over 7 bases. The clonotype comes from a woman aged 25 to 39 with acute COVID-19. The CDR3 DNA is TGTGCCAGCAGCTTCTTTGGACAGGCCGTTACTGCTTTCTTT. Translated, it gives CASSFFGQAVTAFF. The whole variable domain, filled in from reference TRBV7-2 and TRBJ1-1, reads GAGVSQSPSNKVTEKGKDVELRCDPISGHTALYWYRQSLGQGLEFLIYFQGNSAPDKSGLPSDRFSAERTGGSVSTLTIQRTQQEDSAVYLCASSFFGQAVTAFFGQGTRLTVV.